This T cell receptor beta chain was found in a study of neurological immune-mediated disorders. This clonotype was observed many times. TCRdb used MiXCR to reprocess the 5' RACE reads, holding one entry per CDR3 protein. The sample has 50,000 to 80,000 distinct CDR3 sequences, nearly 3.5% seen once; the top ten hold about 3.5%. The TCR was taken from a man in his forties with multiple sclerosis. The sample taken for sequencing was PBMCs.

The chain's CDR3 is CASSLGLQGNEQFF. In DNA form, the CDR3 reads TGCGCCAGCAGCTTGGGTTTACAGGGGAATGAGCAGTTCTTC. The V gene is TRBV5-1, the J gene TRBJ2-1; 7 bases agree with TRBD1. Per germline, CDR1 SGHRS and CDR2 YFSETQ. With V trimmed by 0 bases and J by 7 bases, 4 bases remained unmatched. This CDR3 is built from 14 residues.